This is a list of T cell receptor beta chains from one sample in a study of Graves' ophthalmopathy and Graves' hyperthyroidism. MiXCR was run by TCRdb on the multiplex PCR reads, yielding one entry per CDR3 protein. The sample has 680,000 or so distinct CDR3 sequences, about 20% seen once. Sample: peripheral blood. The receptors stem from a woman in her late teens or twenties with stable Graves' hyperthyroidism. Some clones in this sample may be carry-over from other donors' samples. The CDR3 runs from the conserved cysteine through the conserved F or W. The order of the fields is V gene, D gene, CDR3 length, J gene, clone size, CDR3 DNA, CDR3 protein. The D gene is left open where the match is weak. Size tells how often a clone was seen (once, few, many) or the class of an expanded clone, and some rows leave it out.

>TRBV30|NA|13|TRBJ1-6|many
TGTGCCTGGCAAGGACCCCCCGGCTCACCCCTCCACTTT
CAWQGPPGSPLHF
>TRBV20-1|NA|14|TRBJ2-5|many
TGCAGTGCTAGGTTTTACGGGGGGCGAGAGACCCAGTACTTC
CSARFYGGRETQYF
>TRBV7-2|NA|13|TRBJ1-1|many
TGTGCCAGCAGCTTAGAATTAAGGACTGAAGCTTTCTTT
CASSLELRTEAFF
>TRBV4-1|NA|13|TRBJ1-2|many
TGCGCCAGCAGCGGGAAGGGGAGTAATGGCTACACCTTC
CASSGKGSNGYTF
>TRBV28|TRBD2|14|TRBJ2-7|many
TGTGCCAGCAGTTTCCTTAGCGGGAGGGACGAGCAGTACTTC
CASSFLSGRDEQYF
>TRBV20-1|NA|13|TRBJ2-5|NA
TGCAGTGCTACCCGGGACTCTCAAGAGACCCAGTACTTC
CSATRDSQETQYF
>TRBV19|TRBD1|16|TRBJ1-5|many
TGTGCCAGTAGGCAACTTAAACAGGGGAGCGGACAGCCCCAGCATTTT
CASRQLKQGSGQPQHF
>TRBV12-3/TRBV12-4|TRBD1|13|TRBJ2-7|NA
TGTGCCAGCAACAGGGGATACCTCTACGAGCAGTACTTC
CASNRGYLYEQYF
>TRBV6-2/TRBV6-3|NA|15|TRBJ2-7|NA
TGTGCCAGCAGTTACCTTACAGACTCAAACTACGAGCAGTACTTC
CASSYLTDSNYEQYF
>TRBV27|TRBD1|13|TRBJ1-2|many
TGTGCCAGCAGTTCCGGACAGGAGTTGCGCTACACCTTC
CASSSGQELRYTF
>TRBV28|TRBD2|16|TRBJ2-3|many
TGTGCCAGCACCCAGACTAGCGGGAGGTGGTCAGATACGCAGTATTTT
CASTQTSGRWSDTQYF
>TRBV27|TRBD2|15|TRBJ2-7|many
TGTGCCAGCAGTTTATCGCAGGCGGGGGGTAACGAGCAGTACTTC
CASSLSQAGGNEQYF
>TRBV6-4|NA|14|TRBJ1-6|NA
TGTGCCAGCAGTTGGACAGAGCTTAATCCACCCCTCCACTTT
CASSWTELNPPLHF
>TRBV29-1|NA|12|TRBJ2-7|many
TGCAGCGCCGGCGGGATGTCCGGCGAGCAGTACTTC
CSAGGMSGEQYF
>TRBV7-6|NA|13|TRBJ1-1|many
TGTGCCAGCAGCCGGGAGACGAACACTGAAGCTTTCTTT
CASSRETNTEAFF
>TRBV2|NA|13|TRBJ2-4|NA
TGTGCCAGCAGTGAAGAGGCTGACAGAATCTCGTACTTC
CASSEEADRISYF
>TRBV12-3/TRBV12-4|TRBD1|14|TRBJ1-2|many
TGTGCCAGCACCCCGGGACAGTTGAACTATGGCTACACCTTC
CASTPGQLNYGYTF
>TRBV20-1|TRBD1|14|TRBJ2-7|many
TGCAGTGCTAGGAGGGACAGGGTTTTCCACGAGCAGTACTTC
CSARRDRVFHEQYF
>TRBV9|NA|13|TRBJ1-1|NA
TGTGCCAGCAGCGTGTTAACGAACACTGAAGCTTTCTTT
CASSVLTNTEAFF
>TRBV28|TRBD1|16|TRBJ1-3|many
TGTGCCAGCAGTTCGGACAGGGGGAAATCTGGAAACACCATATATTTT
CASSSDRGKSGNTIYF